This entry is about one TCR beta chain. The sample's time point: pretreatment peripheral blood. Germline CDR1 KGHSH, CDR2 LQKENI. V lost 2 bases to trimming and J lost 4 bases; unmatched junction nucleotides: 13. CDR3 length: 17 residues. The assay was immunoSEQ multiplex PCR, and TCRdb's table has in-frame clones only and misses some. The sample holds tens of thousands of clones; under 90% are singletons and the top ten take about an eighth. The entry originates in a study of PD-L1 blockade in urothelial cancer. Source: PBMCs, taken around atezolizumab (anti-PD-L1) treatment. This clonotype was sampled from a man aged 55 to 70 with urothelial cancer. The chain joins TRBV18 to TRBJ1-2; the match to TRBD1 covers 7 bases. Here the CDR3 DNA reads TGTGCCAGCTCACCAAATCTCCGAAATCAGGGGGGCTATGGCTACACCTTC. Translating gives CASSPNLRNQGGYGYTF.